A selection of T cell receptor beta chains follows, all from one sample in a study of human T cells and chemical hapten exposure. TCRdb called the RACE reads again in MiXCR, with one record for every CDR3 protein. The profile shows about 90,000 distinct CDR3 sequences, 8.5% to 9% of them singletons. The input for sequencing was whole blood, taken in connection with sensitization to the hapten diphenylcyclopropenone (DPC). Source of these receptors: a man aged 40-50 years with alopecia areata. Some clones in this sample may be carry-over from other donors' samples. The CDR3 runs from the conserved cysteine through the conserved F or W. A D gene is named only where the DNA matches it firmly. A clone size is listed for some rows: how often the clone was seen (once, few, many), or a class if it is expanded.

j_call v_call clone_size d_call cdr3_nt cdr3_aa
TRBJ1-1 TRBV20-1 NA NA TGCAGTGCTCTTCCTCGGTCTTTTAACACTGAAGCTTTCTTT CSALPRSFNTEAFF
TRBJ2-3 TRBV28 few TRBD1 TGTGCCAGCAGTCGACAGGGGACGTCAGATACGCAGTATTTT CASSRQGTSDTQYF
TRBJ2-2 TRBV7-9 few TRBD2 TGTGCCAGCAGTCCCGCACAACTAGCGGGAGCGAACACCGGGGAGCTGTTTTTT CASSPAQLAGANTGELFF
TRBJ1-5 TRBV7-2 many TRBD1 TGTGCCAGCGGGGGACAGAGCTATCAGCCCCAGCATTTT CASGGQSYQPQHF
TRBJ2-3 TRBV6-2/TRBV6-3 NA TRBD2 TGTGCCAGCAGTCCGGGACTAGCAGCAGATACGCAGTATTTT CASSPGLAADTQYF
TRBJ1-2 TRBV20-1 many NA TGCAGTGCTAGAGTCAGGGAGAGTATCCCGGCAACTGGCTACACCTTC CSARVRESIPATGYTF
TRBJ2-3 TRBV28 NA TRBD2 TGTGCCAGCGTAACTAGCGGGAGTCCAGATACGCAGTATTTT CASVTSGSPDTQYF
TRBJ2-3 TRBV6-6 NA TRBD1 TGTGCCAGCAGTTTAAGACAGGGGGCAGATACGCAGTATTTT CASSLRQGADTQYF
TRBJ2-3 TRBV12-3/TRBV12-4 NA NA TGTGCCAGCACCTTACTTACAGATACGCAGTATTTT CASTLLTDTQYF
TRBJ2-5 TRBV18 NA NA TGTGCCAGCTCACCTCCCCCAGGGGTGGAGACCCAGTACTTC CASSPPPGVETQYF
TRBJ2-5 TRBV12-3/TRBV12-4 few NA TGTGCCAGCAGCCCATTTGGGGAGACCCAGTACTTC CASSPFGETQYF
TRBJ2-5 TRBV24-1 NA TRBD1 TGTGCCACCAGTGATTGGGGACAGCCCGAGACCCAGTACTTC CATSDWGQPETQYF
TRBJ2-7 TRBV7-9 many NA TGTGCCAGCAGCGCCCGACAGGAAATCTACGAGCAGTACTTC CASSARQEIYEQYF
TRBJ2-4 TRBV19 many NA TGTGCCAGTAGTATAGATCGGGGGTCCAAAAACATTCAGTACTTC CASSIDRGSKNIQYF
TRBJ2-1 TRBV5-1 many TRBD2 TGCGCCAGCAGCCTGGGACTAACAACGTATTCCTACAATGAGCAGTTCTTC CASSLGLTTYSYNEQFF
TRBJ1-2 TRBV18 NA NA TGTGCCAGCTCACCAAGGGATTACTATGGCTACACCTTC CASSPRDYYGYTF
TRBJ1-2 TRBV5-6 NA NA TGTGCCAGCAGCCGCAGGGCCACCTATGGCTACACCTTC CASSRRATYGYTF
TRBJ2-1 TRBV2 many NA TGTGCCAGAGGGCGGGTACGTAATGAGCAGTTCTTC CARGRVRNEQFF
TRBJ2-1 TRBV11-2 NA NA TGTGCCAGCAGCTCCCCTCCGGGGCGCCCGAGCTCCTACAATGAGCAGTTCTTC CASSSPPGRPSSYNEQFF
TRBJ1-5 TRBV18 many NA TGTGCCAGCTCACTTGAACAGAATAGCAATCAGCCCCAGCATTTT CASSLEQNSNQPQHF
TRBJ2-3 TRBV20-1 few NA TGCAGTGCTCCTACTAGTTCCGGTCCCGGAGTTACGCAGTATTTT CSAPTSSGPGVTQYF
TRBJ2-5 TRBV4-3 many NA TGCGCCAGCAGCCAAGATCTGGACAGCCAAGAGACCCAGTACTTC CASSQDLDSQETQYF
TRBJ2-3 TRBV5-6 few NA TGTGCCAGCAGCTCCATCCAGGGAGTTAGCACAGATACGCAGTATTTT CASSSIQGVSTDTQYF
TRBJ2-3 TRBV7-9 NA TRBD2 TGTGCCAGCAGGGTCGGGGAGGGCAGCACAGATACGCAGTATTTT CASRVGEGSTDTQYF
TRBJ2-7 TRBV6-2/TRBV6-3 many NA TGTGCCAGCAGTTACGCAGGTCGCCCGAAACCGCTCGAGCAGTACTTC CASSYAGRPKPLEQYF
TRBJ2-3 TRBV29-1 NA TRBD2 TGCAGCGTAGCGGGAGTCAGGGTGAGCACAGATACGCAGTATTTT CSVAGVRVSTDTQYF
TRBJ1-5 TRBV6-6 few NA TGTGCCAGCAGTGGTGTGTCAAGCAATCAGCCCCAGCATTTT CASSGVSSNQPQHF
TRBJ1-2 TRBV27 NA TRBD1 TGTGCCAGCAGTTTAAATTACAGGGGAAGCTATGGCAACACCTTC CASSLNYRGSYGNTF
TRBJ1-3 TRBV27 many NA TGTGCCAGCAGTTCCACAGGATTAGAGGGAAACACCATATATTTT CASSSTGLEGNTIYF
TRBJ2-1 TRBV24-1 NA NA TGTGCCACCAGTGATTCGTATCAGGCAATCAATGAGCAGTTCTTC CATSDSYQAINEQFF
TRBJ2-3 TRBV10-3 many NA TGTGCCATCACAGGGACGGTAGGAGATACGCAGTATTTT CAITGTVGDTQYF
TRBJ1-5 TRBV19 few TRBD1 TGTGCCAGTAGTTTCCTCGGACAGGCTAATCAGCCCCAGCATTTT CASSFLGQANQPQHF
TRBJ1-1 TRBV7-2 many NA TGTGCCAGCAGCTTAGTGTCCGACGTGGGCACTGAAGCTTTCTTT CASSLVSDVGTEAFF
TRBJ1-4 TRBV4-2 many TRBD1 TGTGCCAGCAGCCAACGAGGTCAGGCAGGGGGGTCAGAACTGTTTTTT CASSQRGQAGGSELFF
TRBJ2-2 TRBV3-1 many NA TGTGCCAGCAGGAGAGCGTACGCCGGGGAGCTGTTTTTT CASRRAYAGELFF
TRBJ2-5 TRBV6-5 few TRBD1 TGTGCCAGCAGCTCGGGGACAGGGGCAGGAGAGACCCAGTACTTC CASSSGTGAGETQYF
TRBJ1-1 TRBV29-1 many NA TGCAGCGTTAGAAACGGACAGTCGAACACTGAAGCTTTCTTT CSVRNGQSNTEAFF
TRBJ2-7 TRBV29-1 many NA TGCAGCGTTTGCGAGGTCGTGGGGGAGCAGTACTTC CSVCEVVGEQYF
TRBJ1-1 TRBV29-1 NA TRBD1 TGCAGCACAAACAGGGGGCTAGGATACACTGAAGCTTTCTTT CSTNRGLGYTEAFF
TRBJ2-1 TRBV29-1 NA NA TGCAGCCAGGTGTGGGGGAATGAGCAGTTCTTC CSQVWGNEQFF
TRBJ1-1 TRBV3-1 many NA TGTGCCAGCAGCCCCCAGGGCAACACTGAAGCTTTCTTT CASSPQGNTEAFF
TRBJ2-5 TRBV11-2 many TRBD2 TGTGCCAGCAACGCGATGGGGACTAGCTATACGACCCAGTACTTC CASNAMGTSYTTQYF
TRBJ1-3 TRBV23-1 many NA TGCGCCAGCATTCCCGTTAGAGGCAGGGGTTCTGGAAACACCATATATTTT CASIPVRGRGSGNTIYF
TRBJ2-5 TRBV14 NA NA TGTGCCAGCAGCCCCCTAGGCCACAAGCAAGAGACCCAGTACTTC CASSPLGHKQETQYF
TRBJ2-3 TRBV29-1 few NA TGCAGCGCCTCCGACAGGGAGGTGACAGATACGCAGTATTTT CSASDREVTDTQYF
TRBJ1-6 TRBV5-6 few NA TGTGCCAGCAGTTCACGTGGGATACTAGAATCACCCCTCCACTTT CASSSRGILESPLHF
TRBJ1-6 TRBV2 many TRBD1 TGTGCCAGCAGCGCAGGGGGCTCCAGGTCACCCCTCCACTTT CASSAGGSRSPLHF
TRBJ2-1 TRBV7-2 few NA TGTGCCAGCAGCCCTCGGATCAGCCACAATGAGCAGTTCTTC CASSPRISHNEQFF
TRBJ2-3 TRBV7-6 many NA TGTGCCAGCAGCCCCCTGGCGGTCACAGATACGCAGTATTTT CASSPLAVTDTQYF
TRBJ2-5 TRBV7-2 few TRBD2 TGTGCCAGCAGCCAACGACTAGCGGCCCCCGCGACCCAGTACTTC CASSQRLAAPATQYF
TRBJ2-7 TRBV5-1 NA TRBD2 TGCGCCAGCAGCTTGGTGGGGGCGGGAGGGCCCCGGGAGCAGTACTTC CASSLVGAGGPREQYF
TRBJ1-5 TRBV19 few NA TGTGCCAGTAGGGGACGGTCAGATAGCAATCAGCCCCAGCATTTT CASRGRSDSNQPQHF
TRBJ2-4 TRBV7-9 few NA TGTGCCAGCAGCTTAGATCTGAGGAACATTCAGTACTTC CASSLDLRNIQYF
TRBJ1-5 TRBV10-3 many NA TGTGCCATCAGTGAGTCGACAGCAGGTCAGCCCCAGCATTTT CAISESTAGQPQHF
TRBJ2-3 TRBV12-3/TRBV12-4 NA TRBD2 TGTGCCAGCAGGCCTGACTGGACTAGCAGTAGTGCAGATACGCAGTATTTT CASRPDWTSSSADTQYF
TRBJ2-3 TRBV5-1 few NA TGCGCCAGCAGCCCCATAGCGGCCTTGACAGATACGCAGTATTTT CASSPIAALTDTQYF
TRBJ2-3 TRBV28 NA TRBD2 TGTGCCAGCAGTTTAACTCCGGGACTAGCGGGCACAGATACGCAGTATTTT CASSLTPGLAGTDTQYF
TRBJ2-5 TRBV5-1 many TRBD2 TGCGCCAGCAGCTTGGTAAGGTCTAGCGGGAAAGAGACCCAGTACTTC CASSLVRSSGKETQYF
TRBJ2-1 TRBV19 NA TRBD2 TGTGCCAGTAGTAAAAGTAGGACGGGAGGTCTGCTCAATGAGCAGTTCTTC CASSKSRTGGLLNEQFF
TRBJ2-7 TRBV25-1 NA NA TGTGCCAGCCAGGACCCGCTAGCCCTCTACGAGCAGTACTTC CASQDPLALYEQYF